Included here is one TCR beta chain sequence, with context. This record belongs to a study of blood T cell repertoires in COVID-19. At the level of the study: Acute-phase and convalescent COVID-19 samples originated in the United States, Italy and Spain.

Original data processing: From reference gene primer amplification, estimates of nucleated cell counts were derived. The data were produced by immunoSEQ multiplex PCR, yet TCRdb's version contains in-frame clones alone and is incomplete. Clone size and the V and J calls come from that table; the DNA yielded D and trimming. The sample lists 160,000 or so clones; less than 85% were seen once. Germline CDR1 is LNHDA and CDR2 is SQIVND (reference sequence). The trim removed 3 bases at V and 1 base at J, leaving 3 bases unmatched. CDR3 length equals 16 residues. The TCR was taken from a woman aged 55 to 70 with COVID-19, enrolled during active disease. This chain joins TRBV19 and TRBJ2-3; 11 bases align to TRBD2. Input material: peripheral blood. In DNA form, the CDR3 reads TGTGCCAGTAGTATGGAGACTAGCGGGGGCACAGATACGCAGTATTTT. This gives the protein CASSMETSGGTDTQYF.